Following are 17 T cell receptor beta chains from one sample sequenced in a study of T cell repertoires in aging, cancer and after chemotherapy. Peripheral blood genomic DNA, not sorted cells or RNA, was the template. TRB rearrangements spanning V, D and J were amplified using mixed TRB-A/B primers. MiXCR, run by TCRdb on the multiplex PCR reads, gives a single entry per CDR3 protein. The data show 1,000 to 1,500 distinct CDR3 sequences, less than 30% seen once. The sample was blood. The receptors derive from a human donor with a solid tumor.

This clonotype came up a few times. The chain links TRBV20-1 to TRBJ2-6; no definite D call. Germline values: CDR1 DFQATT, CDR2 SNEGSKA (reference sequence). V was shortened by 3 bases and J by 0 bases, with 3 bases between the two germline ends. The CDR3 runs to 13 residues. CDR3 sequence: CSASSSGANVLTF. CDR3 bases: TGCAGTGCTAGTAGCTCTGGGGCCAACGTCCTGACTTTC.

This clonotype was seen only a few times. V usage is TRBV20-1 and J usage is TRBJ2-3; no firm D call. Germline lookup yields CDR1 DFQATT and CDR2 SNEGSKA (reference sequence). This CDR3 is 14 amino acids long. The ends were cut back, 0 bases at V and 4 bases at J, with 11 bases in the middle. The CDR3 reads CSARDPWVPDTQYF. The CDR3 nucleotides read TGCAGTGCTAGAGATCCCTGGGTCCCAGATACGCAGTATTTT.

The chain is built from TRBV18 and TRBJ2-3; D gene ambiguous. Between the trimmed V and J ends, which lost 6 bases and 8 bases, there was a span of 12 bases. CDR3 length: 12 residues. Germline assignment: CDR1 KGHSH and CDR2 LQKENI. CDR3 sequence: CASSWAEGTQYF. The CDR3 region has the DNA TGTGCCAGCTCCTGGGCAGAAGGTACGCAGTATTTT.

This sequence joins TRBV6-5 and TRBJ1-1; 7 bases line up with TRBD1. The CDR3 is 13 amino acids. Trimming removed 8 bases from V and 6 bases from J; junction bases left unmatched: 9. Germline assignment: CDR1 MNHEY and CDR2 SVGAGI. The CDR3 DNA sequence: TGTGCCAGCTTTACGGGGCAGGGGGCTGAAGCTTTCTTT. It is translated as CASFTGQGAEAFF.

This chain uses TRBV7-9 with TRBJ2-1; TRBD1 matches 8 bases. V dropped 5 bases and J dropped 4; count of bases not matched to a gene: 4. This CDR3 has 14 amino acids. CDR1 SEHNR and CDR2 FQNEAQ come from the germline V gene (reference sequence). CDR3 coding DNA: TGTGCCAGCAGCCCGGGACAGGCTTACAATGAGCAGTTCTTC. Translating gives CASSPGQAYNEQFF.

This clonotype was observed a few times. V and J are TRBV6-2 or TRBV6-3 and TRBJ2-4; D not resolved. The germline V and J ends were trimmed by 4 bases and 8 bases, with 21 bases remaining between them. Germline CDR1 and CDR2: MNHEY and SVGEGT. The CDR3 is 16 residues long. The CDR3 DNA follows: TGTGCCAGCAGTTTTACGCGTCCCAATAAGGCGGACATTCAGTACTTC. Its protein is CASSFTRPNKADIQYF.

The V call is TRBV6-5, the J call TRBJ1-5; D is undetermined. The germline gives CDR1 MNHEY, CDR2 SVGAGI. With 10 bases removed from V and 0 bases from J, the gap between germline ends came to 10 bases. CDR3 length: 13 residues. CDR3 sequence: CAICRDSNQPQHF. The CDR3 region has the DNA TGTGCCATCTGCCGGGATAGCAATCAGCCCCAGCATTTT.

This clonotype was seen only a few times. The CDR3 nucleotides read TGCGCCAGCAGCCGGAGGGCTGGAAACACCATATATTTT. Protein product: CASSRRAGNTIYF. V is TRBV10-1 and J is TRBJ1-3, with D hard to call. V was clipped by 6 bases and J by 2 bases, with 8 bases between them. Per the germline V gene, CDR1 is WNHNN and CDR2 is SYGVQD (reference sequence). This CDR3 is 13 amino acids long.

This chain links TRBV20-1 with TRBJ2-6, with D perhaps matching TRBD1 (6 bases). Germline V lookup: CDR1 DFQATT, CDR2 SNEGSKA (reference sequence). CDR3 length: 16 amino acids. Deletions cut 6 bases from V and 0 bases from J, with 15 bases between. The CDR3 coding sequence is TGCAGTGCGCCTGGACAGTCCAGCTCTGGGGCCAACGTCCTGACTTTC. The encoded protein is CSAPGQSSSGANVLTF.

This rearrangement joins TRBV7-2 to TRBJ1-2; weak D call: TRBD1 (5 bases). V was trimmed by 5 bases and J by 6 bases, leaving 16 bases between them. CDR1 is SGHTA, CDR2 FQGNSA, per germline. This CDR3 has 14 amino acids. The CDR3 spells CASSPMTEVHGYTF. Written as DNA, the CDR3 is TGTGCCAGCAGCCCTATGACAGAGGTTCATGGCTACACCTTC.

This clonotype qualifies as large. The CDR3 region is CAWSAPGFSGNTIYF. The CDR3 DNA follows: TGTGCCTGGAGTGCCCCTGGATTCTCTGGAAACACCATATATTTT. The J gene is TRBJ1-3, the V gene TRBV30; the D is unclear. The length of the CDR3 is 15 residues. Germline CDR1 and CDR2: GTSNPN and SVGIG (reference sequence). V shed 1 base and J shed 0 bases, with 10 bases lying between them. Complete variable domain (other parts from reference TRBV30 and TRBJ1-3): SQTIHQWPATLVQPVGSPLSLECTVEGTSNPNLYWYRQAAGRGLQLLFYSVGIGQISSEVPQNLSASRPQDRQFILSSKKLLLSDSGFYLCAWSAPGFSGNTIYFGEGSWLTVV.

This clonotype was seen a handful of times. CDR3 in DNA: TGTGCCAGCAGCGGAGAGGACAGGGCCGGAGATACGCAGTATTTT. Its protein is CASSGEDRAGDTQYF. The chain links TRBV7-9 to TRBJ2-3, with TRBD1 matching 8 bases. The length of the CDR3 is 15 residues. CDR1 is SEHNR, CDR2 FQNEAQ, per germline (reference sequence). Unmatched junction bases numbered 9, after V lost 5 bases and J lost 5 bases.

The rearrangement uses TRBV5-6 and TRBJ2-3, with unresolved D. Trimming shortened V by 5 bases and J by 3 bases, and 10 bases separated the two germline ends. Germline CDR1 SGHDT, CDR2 YYEEEE. CDR3 length equals 13 residues. The CDR3 protein is CASRLQGTDTQYF. In nucleotides, the CDR3 is TGTGCCAGCAGACTGCAAGGGACAGATACGCAGTATTTT.

The chain joins TRBV12-3 or TRBV12-4 to TRBJ1-2; tentative D call: TRBD1 (5 bases). The CDR3 is 14 residues long. V lost 1 base to trimming and J lost 5 bases, with 11 bases between them. The CDR3 is CASSLGGPTYGYTF. The CDR3 DNA sequence: TGTGCCAGCAGTTTAGGGGGACCTACTTATGGCTACACCTTC.

CDR3: CASSPPGISTDTQYF. In DNA form, the CDR3 reads TGTGCCAGCAGCCCTCCGGGAATCAGCACAGATACGCAGTATTTT. This chain joins TRBV7-9 and TRBJ2-3, with D maybe TRBD2 (5 bases). Germline CDR1 reads SEHNR; CDR2 reads FQNEAQ (reference sequence). With 5 bases removed from V and 0 bases from J, the gap between germline ends came to 12 bases. There are 15 residues in the CDR3.

A note on this clonotype: The CDR3 end shows no conserved phenylalanine or tryptophan, and so a read error is likely. The chain joins TRBV25-1 to TRBJ2-7, with 11 bases identical to TRBD2. In germline, CDR1 is MGHDK, CDR2 SYGVNS. The CDR3 extends over 13 amino acids. The ends lost 6 bases at V and 4 bases at J; junction bases unmatched: 2. The CDR3 is CASRTSGGYEQYY. DNA of the CDR3: TGTGCCAGCAGAACTAGCGGGGGTTACGAGCAGTACTAC.

The table lists this clonotype with a few counts. The V and J genes are TRBV6-2 or TRBV6-3 and TRBJ1-2, with 7 bases identical to TRBD1. Per the germline V gene, CDR1 is MNHEY and CDR2 is SVGEGT. The ends lost 11 bases at V and 6 bases at J; junction bases unmatched: 12. CDR3 length: 13 amino acids. The CDR3 spells CASSGTARNGYTF. The CDR3 coding sequence is TGTGCCTCTTCCGGGACAGCGAGGAATGGCTACACCTTC.